One T cell receptor (beta chain) is described in this entry. The sample belongs to a study of blood T cell repertoires in COVID-19. Overall study context: The cDNA or gDNA used as material had been derived from T cells, B-cell-depleted T cells, or PBMCs.

In the authors' methods: For nucleated cells, counts were estimated from reference gene primer amplification. Using immunoSEQ multiplex PCR, the repertoire was profiled, and TCRdb retains in-frame clones only, with some absent. That table gives V, J and clone size, and the DNA gave D and trimming. The data show fewer than 90,000 clones, roughly 88% seen once. The CDR3 spans 14 residues. V gave up 8 bases and J gave up 5 bases, with 15 bases separating them. Germline V CDR1 and CDR2: LNHDA, SQIVND (reference sequence). Material: peripheral blood. The receptor was derived from a man aged 25 to 40 with acute or convalescent COVID-19. J is TRBJ2-2 and V is TRBV19, with D possibly matching TRBD1 (8 bases). CDR3 protein: CASLLQGGTGELFF. The DNA for the CDR3 is TGTGCCAGTCTCTTACAGGGGGGGACCGGGGAGCTGTTTTTT.